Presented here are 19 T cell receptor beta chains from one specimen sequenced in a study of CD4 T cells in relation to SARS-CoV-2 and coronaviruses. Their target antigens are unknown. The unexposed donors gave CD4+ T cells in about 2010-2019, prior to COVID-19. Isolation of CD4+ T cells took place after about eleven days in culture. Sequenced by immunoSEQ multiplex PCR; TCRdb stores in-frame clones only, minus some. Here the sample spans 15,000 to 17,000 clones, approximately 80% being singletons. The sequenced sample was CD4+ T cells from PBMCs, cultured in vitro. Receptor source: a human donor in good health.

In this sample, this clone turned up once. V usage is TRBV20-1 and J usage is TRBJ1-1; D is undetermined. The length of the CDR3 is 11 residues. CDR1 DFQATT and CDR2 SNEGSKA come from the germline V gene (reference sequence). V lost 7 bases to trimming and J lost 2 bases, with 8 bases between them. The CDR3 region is CSGKGNTEAFF. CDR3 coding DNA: TGCAGTGGGAAAGGAAACACTGAAGCTTTCTTT.

The CDR3 DNA sequence: TGTGCCAGCAGTGACGGGGCAGGGGGCGCGGCCGGGGAGCTGTTTTTT. It yields the protein CASSDGAGGAAGELFF. The genes are TRBV6-4 and TRBJ2-2, with 8 positions matching TRBD1. This CDR3 comprises 16 residues. J lost 6 bases, V lost 2 bases, and 8 bases had no gene match. Looked up from germline, CDR1 is MRHNA and CDR2 is SNTAGT.

This CDR3 reads CASSQGEIPTLHF. The DNA for the CDR3 is TGTGCCAGCAGCCAAGGGGAGATCCCCACCCTCCACTTT. The chain recombines TRBV3-1 (or the pseudogene TRBV3-2) with TRBJ1-6; D unclear. CDR1 is LGHDT, CDR2 YNNKEL, per germline (reference sequence). This CDR3 has 13 residues. The germline V and J ends were trimmed by 1 base and 14 bases, with 12 bases remaining between them.

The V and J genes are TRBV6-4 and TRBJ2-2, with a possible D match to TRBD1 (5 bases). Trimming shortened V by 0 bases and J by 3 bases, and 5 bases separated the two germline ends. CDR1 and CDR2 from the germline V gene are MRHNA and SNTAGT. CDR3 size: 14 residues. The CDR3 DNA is TGTGCCAGCAGTGACTCACAGGACACCGGGGAGCTGTTTTTT. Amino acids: CASSDSQDTGELFF.

Here the CDR3 reads CSAAARGTDTGELFF. CDR3 bases: TGCAGCGCCGCGGCGAGGGGGACTGACACCGGGGAGCTGTTTTTT. The chain is built from TRBV29-1 and TRBJ2-2, with D tentatively TRBD1 or TRBD2 (6 bases each). CDR3 length: 15 amino acids. Trimming left V 7 bases short and J 3 bases short, with 18 bases between. The germline CDR1 and CDR2 sequences are SQVTM and ANQGSEA.

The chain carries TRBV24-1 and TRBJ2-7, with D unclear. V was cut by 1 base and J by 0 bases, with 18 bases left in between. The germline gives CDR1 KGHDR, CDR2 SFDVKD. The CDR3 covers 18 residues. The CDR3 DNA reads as TGTGCCACCAGTGATTTATTCTTCGCGGCAGGCTACTCCTACGAGCAGTACTTC. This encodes CATSDLFFAAGYSYEQYF.

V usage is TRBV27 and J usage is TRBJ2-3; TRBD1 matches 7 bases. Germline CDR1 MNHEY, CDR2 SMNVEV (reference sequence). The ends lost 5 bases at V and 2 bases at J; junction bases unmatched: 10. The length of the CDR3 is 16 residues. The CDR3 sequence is CASSTYRGDDTDTQYF. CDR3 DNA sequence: TGTGCCAGCAGTACATACAGGGGCGACGACACAGATACGCAGTATTTT.

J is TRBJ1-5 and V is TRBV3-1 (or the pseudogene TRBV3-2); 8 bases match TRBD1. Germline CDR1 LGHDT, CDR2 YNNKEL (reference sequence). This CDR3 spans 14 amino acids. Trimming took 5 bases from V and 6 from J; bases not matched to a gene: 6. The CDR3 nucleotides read TGTGCCAGCAGCGCAGACAGGGGAGGTCAGCCCCAGCATTTT. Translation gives CASSADRGGQPQHF.

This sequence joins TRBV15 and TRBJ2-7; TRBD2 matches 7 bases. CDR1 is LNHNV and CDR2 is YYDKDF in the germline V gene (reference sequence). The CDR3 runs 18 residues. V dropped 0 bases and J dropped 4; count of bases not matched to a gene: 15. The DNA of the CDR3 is TGTGCCACCAGCAGAGACGGGCGGGGGAAGGCTAGCACGTACGAGCAGTACTTC. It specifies CATSRDGRGKASTYEQYF.

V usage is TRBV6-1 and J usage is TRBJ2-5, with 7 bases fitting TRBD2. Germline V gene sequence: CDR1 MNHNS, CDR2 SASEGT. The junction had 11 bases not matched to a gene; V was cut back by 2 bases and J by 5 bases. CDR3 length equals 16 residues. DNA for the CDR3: TGTGCCAGCAGTGAATATCGAGCGGGACGGGGGGAGACCCAGTACTTC. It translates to CASSEYRAGRGETQYF.

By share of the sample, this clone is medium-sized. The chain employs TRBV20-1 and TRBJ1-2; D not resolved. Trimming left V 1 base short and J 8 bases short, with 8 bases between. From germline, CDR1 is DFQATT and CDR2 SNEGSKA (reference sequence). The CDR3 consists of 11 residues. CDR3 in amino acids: CSARGIGGYTF. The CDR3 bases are TGCAGTGCTAGAGGGATAGGCGGCTACACCTTC.

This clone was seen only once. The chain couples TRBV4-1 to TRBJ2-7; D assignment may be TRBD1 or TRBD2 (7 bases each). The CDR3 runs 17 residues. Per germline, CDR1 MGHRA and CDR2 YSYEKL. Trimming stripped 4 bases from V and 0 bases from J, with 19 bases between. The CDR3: CASSRAGQGDLSYEQYF. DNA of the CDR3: TGCGCCAGCAGCCGAGCGGGGCAGGGGGACCTCTCCTACGAGCAGTACTTC.

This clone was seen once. CDR3 in amino acids: CSVEDREAEQYF. CDR3 nucleotide sequence: TGCAGCGTTGAAGACAGGGAGGCCGAGCAGTACTTC. The chain carries TRBV29-1 and TRBJ2-7; tentatively, D is TRBD2 (6 bases). Trimming shortened V by 0 bases and J by 6 bases, and 9 bases separated the two germline ends. This CDR3 is 12 amino acids long. The germline V gene encodes CDR1 SQVTM and CDR2 ANQGSEA.

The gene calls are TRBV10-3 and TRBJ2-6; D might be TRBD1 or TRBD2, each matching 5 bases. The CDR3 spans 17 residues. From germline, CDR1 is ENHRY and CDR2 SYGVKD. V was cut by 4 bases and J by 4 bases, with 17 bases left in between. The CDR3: CAISGRGPTTGANVLTF. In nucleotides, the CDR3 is TGTGCCATCAGTGGTCGGGGACCCACGACAGGGGCCAACGTCCTGACTTTC.

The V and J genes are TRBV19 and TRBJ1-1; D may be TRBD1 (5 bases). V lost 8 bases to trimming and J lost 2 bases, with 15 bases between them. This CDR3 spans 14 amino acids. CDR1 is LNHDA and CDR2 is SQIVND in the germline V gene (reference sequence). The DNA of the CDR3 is TGTGCCAGTTGCCTTGGGACCAGCAACACTGAAGCTTTCTTT. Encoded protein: CASCLGTSNTEAFF.

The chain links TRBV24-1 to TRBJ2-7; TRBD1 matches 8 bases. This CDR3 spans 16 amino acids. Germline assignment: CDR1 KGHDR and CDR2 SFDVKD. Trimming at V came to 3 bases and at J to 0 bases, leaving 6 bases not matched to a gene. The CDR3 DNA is TGTGCCACCAGTGATGGACAGGGAGATTCCTCCTACGAGCAGTACTTC. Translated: CATSDGQGDSSYEQYF.

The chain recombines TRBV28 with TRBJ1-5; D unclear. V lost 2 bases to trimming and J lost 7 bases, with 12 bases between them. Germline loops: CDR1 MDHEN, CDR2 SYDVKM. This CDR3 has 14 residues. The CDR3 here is CASSLLRRTQPQHF. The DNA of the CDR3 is TGTGCCAGCAGTTTACTAAGACGCACCCAGCCCCAGCATTTT.

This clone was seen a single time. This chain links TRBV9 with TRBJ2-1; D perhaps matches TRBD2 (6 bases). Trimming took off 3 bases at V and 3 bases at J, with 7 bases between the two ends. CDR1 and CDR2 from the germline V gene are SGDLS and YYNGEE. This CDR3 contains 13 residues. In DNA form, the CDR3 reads TGTGCCAGCAGCGGGAGGGACTACAATGAGCAGTTCTTC. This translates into CASSGRDYNEQFF.

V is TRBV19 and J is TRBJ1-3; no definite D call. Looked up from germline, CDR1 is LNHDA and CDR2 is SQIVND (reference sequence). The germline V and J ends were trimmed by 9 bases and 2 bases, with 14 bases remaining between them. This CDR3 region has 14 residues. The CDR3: CASRKLFPGNTIYF. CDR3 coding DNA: TGTGCCAGCCGCAAGCTTTTTCCTGGAAACACCATATATTTT.